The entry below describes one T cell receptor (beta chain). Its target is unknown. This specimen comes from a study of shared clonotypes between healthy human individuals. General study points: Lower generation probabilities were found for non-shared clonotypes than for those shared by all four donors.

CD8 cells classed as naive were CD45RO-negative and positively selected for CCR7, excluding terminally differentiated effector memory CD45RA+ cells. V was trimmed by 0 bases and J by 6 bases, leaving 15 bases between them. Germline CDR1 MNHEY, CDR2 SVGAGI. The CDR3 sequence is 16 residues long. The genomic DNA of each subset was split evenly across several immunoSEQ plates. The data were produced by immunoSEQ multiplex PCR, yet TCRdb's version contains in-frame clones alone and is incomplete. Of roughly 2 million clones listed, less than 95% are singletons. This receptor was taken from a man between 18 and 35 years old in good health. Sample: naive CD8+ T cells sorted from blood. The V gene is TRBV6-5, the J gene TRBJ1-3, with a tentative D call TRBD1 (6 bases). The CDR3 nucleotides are TGTGCCAGCAGTTACTCCTTTGGGGGGCTAGAAAACACCATATATTTT. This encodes CASSYSFGGLENTIYF.